Sequencing of this T cell receptor (beta chain) was carried out in a study of T cells after yellow fever vaccination. General observations from the study: Researchers report a weaker secondary response that nonetheless peaked faster, day 5 versus 15.

In this sample, this clonotype turned up a few times. What it binds is unknown. Looked up from germline, CDR1 is SGDLS and CDR2 is YYNGEE. The CDR3 has 15 residues. Trimming left V 0 bases short and J 4 bases short, with 13 bases between. From the 5' RACE reads, TCRdb called clonotypes with MiXCR, one entry per CDR3 protein. The data hold under 300,000 distinct CDR3 sequences, with around 7% observed a single time. The TCR was taken from a man aged 30 to 39 who received the YFV17D yellow fever vaccine. This material consisted of CD4+ T cells sorted from PBMCs, taken 15 days after the yellow fever booster vaccination. The rearrangement uses TRBV9 and TRBJ2-5; D unclear. CDR3 sequence (DNA): TGTGCCAGCAGCGTAGCTGGGCAGGTTCGAGAGACCCAGTACTTC. The encoded protein is CASSVAGQVRETQYF.